Included here is one TCR beta chain sequence, with context. This clonotype was counted at least ten times. Its antigen is unknown. No clone much larger than this one lies a single base away; base qualities are absent. The reads were generated on an Illumina Genome Analyzer IIx. TCRdb reanalyzed the raw reads on its own, using fastp at Q25 for trimming and MiXCR for clone calling, and kept in-frame beta chains. Rows with one shared CDR3 protein collapse into an entry with the most common genes and DNA. The sample data list about 29,000 distinct CDR3 sequences, and about a sixth of these were observed just once. Roughly 3.4% of the sample lies in the top ten. The CDR3 has 15 amino acids, counting the end cysteine and phenylalanine. This entry keeps only the CDR3 DNA: 45 bases, framed from base 1. CDR1 and CDR2 (SGHNT, YYREEE) derive from the germline V gene (reference sequence). V is cut by 0 bases and J by 0 bases, and the space between the germline ends is 8 bases.

The data belong to a study of patients with pleural tuberculosis (dated by TCRdb to the mid-2010s). In this chain, TRBV5-4 is recombined with TRBJ2-3, with the D gene call left open. Sequencing was performed on peripheral blood. This receptor was taken from a human donor with pleural tuberculosis. The CDR3 reads as follows: CASSLGLPSTDTQYF. The bases are TGTGCCAGCAGCTTGGGGTTACCTAGCACAGATACGCAGTATTTT.